The 24 T cell receptor beta chains given below trace back to one sample, sequenced in a study of identical twins. Each CDR3 protein gets one entry after TCRdb re-called the 5' RACE reads with MiXCR. The profile covers 400,000 to 500,000 distinct CDR3 sequences, with under 20% appearing a single time and approximately 12% taken by the ten largest. The sample consisted of naive T cells sorted from blood. The receptors derive from a man over 45 in good health.

This clonotype was counted a few times. The rearrangement joins TRBV11-1 to TRBJ2-5, with TRBD2 as a possible D gene (5 bases). The CDR3 is 16 residues long. The ends were cut back, 5 bases at V and 5 bases at J, with 21 bases in the middle. Germline values: CDR1 SGHAT, CDR2 FQDESV (reference sequence). CDR3 sequence reads: CASSLLGLAPRETQYF. The CDR3, as DNA: TGTGCCAGCAGCCTACTCGGGTTAGCGCCACGGGAGACCCAGTACTTC.

This clonotype was detected a few times. V usage is TRBV23-1 and J usage is TRBJ2-3; 7 positions agree with TRBD1. TRBV23-1 is an ORF for which the function is uncertain. V shed 6 bases, J shed 1 base, and the junction held 4 bases outside the gene matches. CDR3 length equals 14 residues. Here the CDR3 reads CASRLTGRTDTQYF. The CDR3, as DNA: TGCGCCAGCAGGTTGACAGGGCGCACAGATACGCAGTATTTT.

The rearrangement uses TRBV5-1 and TRBJ2-7; no firm D call. The V gene's germline CDR1 is SGHRS and CDR2 YFSETQ. V was cut by 0 bases and J by 0 bases, with 10 bases left in between. CDR3 size: 15 residues. The CDR3 DNA is TGCGCCAGCAGCTTGGAGGCGGCTAGCTCCTACGAGCAGTACTTC. Its protein is CASSLEAASSYEQYF.

In this sample, this clonotype turned up a few times. The chain recombines TRBV5-1 with TRBJ2-3; D not certain. V lost 4 bases, J lost 4 bases, and 4 bases lay in between. Germline V gene data show CDR1 as SGHRS and CDR2 as YFSETQ. This CDR3 has 11 residues. The CDR3 is CASSAPDTQYF. DNA of the CDR3: TGCGCCAGCAGCGCCCCAGATACGCAGTATTTT.

J is TRBJ2-7 and V is TRBV29-1, with 9 nucleotides matching TRBD2. In germline, CDR1 is SQVTM, CDR2 ANQGSEA. V shed 5 bases and J 2 bases; nucleotides not matched to a gene: 1. This CDR3 has 12 amino acids. The CDR3 region is CSVLAGAYEQYF. In DNA, the CDR3 is TGCAGCGTTTTAGCGGGGGCCTACGAGCAGTACTTC.

Only a few counts were recorded for this clonotype. This rearrangement joins TRBV28 to TRBJ1-5; 9 bases match TRBD1. Germline CDR1 MDHEN, CDR2 SYDVKM. The CDR3 length is 13 residues. Germline trimming cut 7 bases from V and 7 bases from J; bases unmatched to any gene: 5. Here the CDR3 reads CASNRGLRQPQHF. Written as DNA, the CDR3 is TGTGCCAGCAACAGGGGGCTAAGGCAGCCCCAGCATTTT.

The rearrangement joins TRBV9 to TRBJ2-7; TRBD1 agrees at 7 bases. CDR3 size: 14 residues. V trimming: 3 bases; J trimming: 2 bases; junction bases outside the gene matches: 5. Germline CDR1 SGDLS, CDR2 YYNGEE. DNA for the CDR3: TGTGCCAGCAGCGGCCGGGACAGCCCCTACGAGCAGTACTTC. Translated, it gives CASSGRDSPYEQYF.

The chain recombines TRBV19 with TRBJ2-7, with D hard to call. Deletions cut 6 bases from V and 2 bases from J, with 2 bases between. The CDR3 loop spans 10 amino acids. CDR1 and CDR2 (germline): LNHDA, SQIVND (reference sequence). CDR3 loop: CASRTYEQYF. CDR3 nucleotides: TGTGCCAGTAGGACCTACGAGCAGTACTTC.

The sample holds a few counts of this clonotype. The CDR3 is CSARGKGRTGELFF. The DNA of the CDR3 is TGCAGTGCTAGAGGGAAGGGAAGGACCGGGGAGCTGTTTTTT. This sequence joins TRBV20-1 and TRBJ2-2; no reliable D call. V gave up 1 base and J gave up 5 bases, with 11 bases separating them. Germline loops: CDR1 DFQATT, CDR2 SNEGSKA (reference sequence). The CDR3 length is 14 residues.

At least ten counts were recorded for this clonotype. V and J are TRBV4-3 and TRBJ2-1; 11 bases are a match to TRBD2. Germline loops: CDR1 LGHNA, CDR2 YSLEER. J was trimmed by 4 bases and V by 0 bases; bases with no gene match: 5. The CDR3 spans 17 residues. DNA for the CDR3: TGCGCCAGCAGCCAAGATCCGACTAGCGGGGTGTACAATGAGCAGTTCTTC. This translates into CASSQDPTSGVYNEQFF.

This clonotype was seen only a few times. J is TRBJ1-2 and V is TRBV6-5, with a possible D match to TRBD1 (5 bases). Deletions cut 6 bases from V and 5 bases from J, with 10 bases between. CDR3 length: 12 amino acids. CDR1 is MNHEY and CDR2 is SVGAGI in the germline V gene. This CDR3 reads CASSVEGYGYTF. The DNA for the CDR3 is TGTGCCAGCAGCGTTGAGGGGTATGGCTACACCTTC.

This chain uses TRBV6-6 with TRBJ2-7, with D unresolved. The germline CDR1 and CDR2 sequences are MNHNY and SVGAGI (reference sequence). The V end lost 8 bases, the J end lost 1 base, and 12 bases lay between the germline ends. The CDR3 consists of 13 residues. CDR3 bases: TGTGCCAGCGGTCGGCCTCTTTCCTACGAGCAGTACTTC. This sequence encodes CASGRPLSYEQYF.

The rearrangement links TRBV15 to TRBJ2-5, with 8 bases aligning to TRBD1. The ends lost 1 base at V and 4 bases at J; junction bases unmatched: 8. The CDR3 sequence is 16 residues long. Germline-derived CDR1 and CDR2 are LNHNV and YYDKDF (reference sequence). DNA of the CDR3: TGTGCCACCAGCAGAGCCCAGACAGGGGTTGGAGAGACCCAGTACTTC. This translates into CATSRAQTGVGETQYF.

This clonotype appeared many times. The rearrangement joins TRBV12-3 or TRBV12-4 to TRBJ1-2, with D perhaps TRBD1 (6 bases). CDR3 length equals 14 residues. V gave up 7 bases and J gave up 3 bases, with 15 bases separating them. The CDR3 loop reads CASTSYRADYGYTF. CDR3 bases: TGTGCCAGCACCTCTTACAGGGCTGACTATGGCTACACCTTC.

The chain is built from TRBV12-3 or TRBV12-4 and TRBJ2-1; D gene unclear. There are 16 residues in the CDR3. V gave up 6 bases and J gave up 6 bases, with 21 bases separating them. The CDR3 bases are TGTGCCAGCAGCTCCAAAGTGGCCCCGGCTAGCAATGAGCAGTTCTTC. Amino acid sequence: CASSSKVAPASNEQFF.

V gene TRBV4-2 combines with J gene TRBJ2-1; 10 nucleotides align to TRBD2. J gave up 2 bases and V 0 bases, and 1 base lay outside the gene matches. This CDR3 comprises 16 residues. Germline-derived CDR1 and CDR2 are LGHNA and YNFKEQ. This chain's CDR3 is CASSQELAGAYNEQFF. DNA for the CDR3: TGTGCCAGCAGCCAAGAGCTAGCGGGGGCCTACAATGAGCAGTTCTTC.

This clonotype was seen a handful of times. This sequence joins TRBV20-1 and TRBJ2-2; 12 nucleotides align to TRBD2. J was trimmed by 3 bases and V by 1 base; bases with no gene match: 9. Germline V lookup: CDR1 DFQATT, CDR2 SNEGSKA (reference sequence). The CDR3 extends over 18 amino acids. The CDR3 sequence: CSARVGLAGGPHTGELFF. The CDR3 DNA sequence: TGCAGTGCTAGAGTAGGGCTAGCGGGAGGGCCCCACACCGGGGAGCTGTTTTTT.

This clonotype was counted a few times. This chain connects TRBV5-4 to TRBJ2-1, with 8 nucleotides matching TRBD2. The CDR3 length is 16 residues. Trimming at V came to 4 bases and at J to 2 bases, leaving 8 bases not matched to a gene. CDR1 and CDR2 from the germline V gene are SGHNT and YYREEE (reference sequence). The chain's CDR3 is CASSRPGGPTYNEQFF. The CDR3 nucleotides read TGTGCCAGCAGCAGACCGGGGGGGCCGACCTACAATGAGCAGTTCTTC.

This rearrangement joins TRBV2 to TRBJ2-1, with D unclear. Germline V lookup: CDR1 SNHLY, CDR2 FYNNEI. Deletions cut 6 bases from V and 0 bases from J, with 12 bases between. This CDR3 is built from 15 residues. The CDR3 sequence is CASRETLLSYNEQFF. The CDR3 nucleotides are TGTGCCAGCAGGGAAACATTGCTCTCCTACAATGAGCAGTTCTTC.

This clonotype was seen only once. J is TRBJ2-7 and V is TRBV5-5, with a weak D call TRBD1 (6 bases). V was cut by 4 bases and J by 0 bases, with 11 bases left in between. Per germline, CDR1 SGHKS and CDR2 YYEKEE (reference sequence). The CDR3 length is 14 residues. The CDR3 nucleotides read TGTGCCAGCAGCGCGGACAGCATCTCCTACGAGCAGTACTTC. It translates to CASSADSISYEQYF.

The gene calls are TRBV5-1 and TRBJ2-3, with TRBD2 matching 7 bases. V lost 4 bases and J lost 3; bases outside the gene matches: 8. The germline V gene has CDR1 SGHRS and CDR2 YFSETQ. This CDR3 has 15 residues. DNA of the CDR3: TGCGCCAGCAGCCTGGTGGGACTACATACAGATACGCAGTATTTT. The encoded protein is CASSLVGLHTDTQYF. The full variable domain, its missing parts supplied by reference TRBV5-1 and TRBJ2-3, is KAGVTQTPRYLIKTRGQQVTLSCSPISGHRSVSWYQQTPGQGLQFLFEYFSETQRNKGNFPGRFSGRQFSNSRSEMNVSTLELGDSALYLCASSLVGLHTDTQYFGPGTRLTVL.

This clonotype was observed many times. At one of its ends the junction is not consistent with the germline gene, which may arise from a read error. Written as DNA, the CDR3 is TGTGCCAGCAGTCTATCCCGGACAGATACGCAGTATTTT. Translated: CASSLSRTDTQYF. V usage is TRBV27 and J usage is TRBJ2-3; D call uncertain. The germline CDR1 and CDR2 sequences are MNHEY and SMNVEV (reference sequence). This CDR3 spans 13 amino acids.

This clonotype was recorded at least ten times. The chain links TRBV11-2 to TRBJ1-3; no clear D gene. This CDR3 is 18 amino acids long. In germline, CDR1 is SGHAT, CDR2 FQNNGV. The V end was cut by 4 bases, the J end by 0 bases, with 19 bases between. The CDR3 nucleotides read TGTGCCAGCAGCTCTACTTTTAGGGCCACCCACTCTGGAAACACCATATATTTT. Its translation: CASSSTFRATHSGNTIYF.

The table lists this clonotype with a few counts. The chain is built from TRBV10-3 and TRBJ2-5; D is ambiguous. This CDR3 comprises 13 residues. V was shortened by 5 bases and J by 1 base, with 8 bases between the two germline ends. Germline V gene data show CDR1 as ENHRY and CDR2 as SYGVKD. The DNA for the CDR3 is TGTGCCATCAGTCGACCGGGCCAAGAGACCCAGTACTTC. Translating it yields CAISRPGQETQYF.